A selection of T cell receptor beta chains follows, all from one sample in a study of blood T cell repertoires in COVID-19. Profiling relied on immunoSEQ multiplex PCR, and the TCRdb table lists in-frame clones only, not all of them. The data show approximately 70,000 clones, approximately 85% seen once. The sequenced material came from peripheral blood. The receptor set was obtained from a woman older than 75 with active or convalescent COVID-19. CDR3s include the opening cysteine and the closing phenylalanine or tryptophan. A D gene is named only where the DNA matches it firmly. Clone size is shown for a subset of rows, as once, few, many or a class of expanded clone.

>TRBD1|TRBV9|-|TRBJ1-1
TGTGCCAGCAGCGTATCTGGGTGGGACAGGGGACAGGTGAACACTGAAGCTTTCTTT
CASSVSGWDRGQVNTEAFF
>-|TRBV4-3|-|TRBJ2-2
TGCGCCAGCAGCCAAGAGACATCCCGGGGGACTGGCGGGGAGCTGTTTTTT
CASSQETSRGTGGELFF
>TRBD1|TRBV9|-|TRBJ1-1
TGTGCCAGCAGCCCGGGACAGGGGGCATCTGAAGCTTTCTTT
CASSPGQGASEAFF
>TRBD1|TRBV29-1|few|TRBJ1-2
TGCAGCGTCACAGGGGCGGGCTATGGCTACACCTTC
CSVTGAGYGYTF
>-|TRBV2|few|TRBJ1-1
TGTGCCAGCAGTGCCGGAGACACTGAAGCTTTCTTT
CASSAGDTEAFF
>TRBD1|TRBV19|-|TRBJ2-1
TGTGCCAGTAGTACAAGACAGGGGCGTAACAATGAGCAGTTCTTC
CASSTRQGRNNEQFF
>-|TRBV4-3|few|TRBJ1-4
TGCGCCAGCAGGGCAGAAGAAAAACTGTTTTTT
CASRAEEKLFF
>-|TRBV21-1|-|TRBJ1-4
TGTGCCATCCTCCATGAGGGCGGCCATGAAAAACTGTTTTTT
CAILHEGGHEKLFF
>TRBD1|TRBV6-2/TRBV6-3|-|TRBJ1-1
TGTGCCAGCAGTTACCTGACAGGGGGCAGAGCTTTCTTT
CASSYLTGGRAFF
>-|TRBV19|-|TRBJ2-1
TGTGCCATACAAAGCGGGGACAAGAATGAGCAGTTCTTC
CAIQSGDKNEQFF
>-|TRBV6-5|-|TRBJ2-7
TGTGCCAGCAGCCTTGGCGGCTTACCCCGCTACGAGCAGTACTTC
CASSLGGLPRYEQYF